Below are 7 T cell receptor beta chains sequenced from a single sample in a study of Graves' ophthalmopathy and Graves' hyperthyroidism (dated by TCRdb to the late 2010s). TCRdb names Illumina HiSeq 2000 as the instrument used. For repertoire sequencing, TCR beta CDR3 regions were amplified from RNA transcripts. A first-round RT-PCR used HTBI primers with the Qiagen OneStep RT-PCR kit, followed by a second-round multiplex PCR, size selection and purification. Using fastp trimming at Q25 and MiXCR clonotype assembly, TCRdb reanalyzed the public sequencing data and kept in-frame beta chains. Rows with a matching CDR3 protein are joined into one entry that keeps the most common DNA and genes. This sample has hundreds of thousands of distinct CDR3 sequences in its table, and approximately 39% of those were observed once. The top ten constitute around 3% of the sample. Sequenced: peripheral blood. Receptors originate from an adult man with Graves' ophthalmopathy.

The chain joins TRBV20-1 to TRBJ2-7; TRBD2 aligns across 14 bases. The CDR3 totals 17 residues. Germline CDR1 and CDR2: DFQATT and SNEGSKA (reference sequence). V gave up 0 bases and J gave up 11 bases; unmatched junction bases: 15. CDR3 in DNA: TGCAGTGCTAGAGATGGGGCGATGGGACTAGCGGGAGAACTCGAGTACTTC. This sequence encodes CSARDGAMGLAGELEYF.

Comments on this clonotype: The junction and the germline gene differ at one end; a read error may be behind it. The rearrangement uses TRBV9 and TRBJ2-6; D gene unclear. Germline V gene lookup returns CDR1 SGDLS and CDR2 YYNGEE. CDR3 length: 13 residues. CDR3 in amino acids: CASSGWDGGTEAF. Here the CDR3 DNA reads TGTGCCAGCAGCGGATGGGATGGCGGCACTGAAGCTTTC.

There are many counts of this clonotype. The chain joins TRBV7-9 to TRBJ1-5; tentative D call: TRBD1 (6 bases). Germline lookup yields CDR1 SEHNR and CDR2 FQNEAQ (reference sequence). The CDR3 extends over 16 amino acids. The V gene lost 5 bases and the J gene lost 3 bases, with 17 bases spanning the gap. In DNA, the CDR3 is TGTGCCAGCAGCCATTCCACAGGGTACGACAATCAGCCCCAGCATTTT. It encodes CASSHSTGYDNQPQHF.

In its sample, this clonotype was seen a few times. The CDR3: CASSPTAGKAETQYF. As DNA, the CDR3 is TGTGCCAGCTCACCGACGGCAGGGAAGGCGGAGACCCAGTACTTC. The chain recombines TRBV18 with TRBJ2-5; D may be TRBD1 (5 bases). CDR3 length: 15 residues. CDR1 KGHSH and CDR2 LQKENI come from the germline V gene. V was trimmed by 3 bases and J by 5 bases, leaving 16 bases between them.

V and J are TRBV2 and TRBJ1-4, with TRBD1 matching over 7 bases. Trimming took 6 bases from V and 11 from J; bases not matched to a gene: 9. This CDR3 spans 13 amino acids. Per germline, CDR1 SNHLY and CDR2 FYNNEI. In nucleotides, the CDR3 is TGTGCCAGCAGGAATAAGACAGGGCAGAAACTGTTTTTT. The encoded protein is CASRNKTGQKLFF.

The V call is TRBV5-1, the J call TRBJ2-7; D unresolved. The DNA matches TRBJ2-1 better at its end, which makes the J call doubtful. This CDR3 region has 12 residues. Per germline, CDR1 SGHRS and CDR2 YFSETQ. The chain's CDR3 is CASRRTDNEQFF. As DNA, the CDR3 is TGCGCCAGCAGGAGAACCGACAATGAGCAGTTCTTC.

This clonotype appeared many times. The J gene is TRBJ1-2, the V gene TRBV5-1; the D gene is possibly TRBD1 (5 bases). The CDR3 is 16 residues long. V lost 0 bases, J lost 0 bases, and 12 bases lay in between. The V gene's germline CDR1 is SGHRS and CDR2 YFSETQ. The CDR3 coding sequence is TGCGCCAGCAGCTTGGCTGGAGACAGAGCTAACTATGGCTACACCTTC. Encoded protein: CASSLAGDRANYGYTF.